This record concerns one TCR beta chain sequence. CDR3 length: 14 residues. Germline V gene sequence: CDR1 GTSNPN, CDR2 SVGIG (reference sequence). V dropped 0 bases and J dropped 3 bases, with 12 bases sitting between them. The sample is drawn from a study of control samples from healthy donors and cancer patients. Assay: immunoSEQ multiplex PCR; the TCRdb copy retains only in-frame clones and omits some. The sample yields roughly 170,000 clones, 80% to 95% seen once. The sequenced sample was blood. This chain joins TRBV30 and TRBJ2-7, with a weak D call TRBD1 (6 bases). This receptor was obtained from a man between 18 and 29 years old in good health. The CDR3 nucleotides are TGTGCCTGGAGTGTAGGGGGACGGTTCTACGAGCAGTACTTC. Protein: CAWSVGGRFYEQYF.